These 8 T cell receptor beta chains share one sample of origin, sequenced in a study of T cell responses to AZD1222 COVID-19 vaccine. Some clones are missing from TCRdb's copy, which holds only in-frame ones; the method was immunoSEQ multiplex PCR. The sample has about 140,000 clones; 88% are singletons. The sample here was peripheral blood, taken 28 days after the second AZD1222 dose. The receptor set was obtained from an adult who received the AZD1222 COVID-19 vaccine.

The rearrangement links TRBV27 to TRBJ1-1, with TRBD1 identical over 9 bases. Germline CDR1 is MNHEY and CDR2 is SMNVEV (reference sequence). The V segment lost 4 bases and the J segment 0 bases; nucleotides outside the gene matches: 3. The CDR3 has 15 residues. The CDR3 DNA reads TGTGCCAGCAGTTATGGGACAGGGCTGAACACTGAAGCTTTCTTT. Amino acids: CASSYGTGLNTEAFF.

The chain joins TRBV15 to TRBJ1-2; D gene ambiguous. V was trimmed by 0 bases and J by 8 bases, leaving 16 bases between them. Germline assignment: CDR1 LNHNV and CDR2 YYDKDF (reference sequence). This CDR3 spans 15 amino acids. The CDR3 is CATSRDLEGYGGYTF. The CDR3 DNA is TGTGCCACCAGCAGAGATCTGGAAGGGTATGGGGGCTACACCTTC.

In this sample, this clone turned up once. The V and J genes are TRBV2 and TRBJ1-2; tentative D call: TRBD1 (5 bases). Trimming removed 6 bases from V and 2 bases from J, with 13 bases in between. From germline, CDR1 is SNHLY and CDR2 FYNNEI. The CDR3 contains 14 residues. In DNA, the CDR3 is TGTGCCAGCAGGGGGGGGGTTACCAACTATGGCTACACCTTC. Translating it yields CASRGGVTNYGYTF. Combining the CDR3 with reference TRBV2 and TRBJ1-2 gives the whole variable domain EPEVTQTPSHQVTQMGQEVILRCVPISNHLYFYWYRQILGQKVEFLVSFYNNEISEKSEIFDDQFSVERPDGSNFTLKIRSTKLEDSAMYFCASRGGVTNYGYTFGSGTRLTVV.

J is TRBJ1-5 and V is TRBV6-5; a possible D gene is TRBD1 (5 bases). Germline V gene sequence: CDR1 MNHEY, CDR2 SVGAGI. The ends were cut back, 6 bases at V and 6 bases at J, with 18 bases in the middle. The CDR3 extends over 15 amino acids. The CDR3 DNA reads TGTGCCAGCAGCCCCGAATTCGGGGCAGGTCAGCCCCAGCATTTT. Translated: CASSPEFGAGQPQHF.

J is TRBJ2-1 and V is TRBV5-1, with D maybe TRBD2 (5 bases). The V end was cut by 6 bases, the J end by 2 bases, with 15 bases between. The germline V gene encodes CDR1 SGHRS and CDR2 YFSETQ. The CDR3 is 15 residues long. The chain's CDR3 is CASTSVSGPYNEQFF. The CDR3 region has the DNA TGCGCCAGCACCTCGGTAAGCGGCCCCTACAATGAGCAGTTCTTC.

The chain is built from TRBV3-1 (or the pseudogene TRBV3-2) and TRBJ1-2; TRBD1 agrees at 9 bases. CDR1 and CDR2 from the germline V gene are LGHDT and YNNKEL (reference sequence). After removal of 2 bases from V and 7 bases from J, the junction contained 8 bases not matched to a gene. The CDR3 contains 15 residues. DNA for the CDR3: TGTGCCAGCAGCCAAAGGGGACAGGGCGCCGGTGGCTACACCTTC. Its protein product is CASSQRGQGAGGYTF.

This clone was observed a handful of times. The chain joins TRBV2 to TRBJ2-3; 15 bases agree with TRBD2. Germline CDR1 is SNHLY and CDR2 is FYNNEI. The CDR3 is made up of 19 amino acids. V trimming: 5 bases; J trimming: 0 bases; junction bases outside the gene matches: 9. CDR3 amino acids: CASSTAGTSGGPSTDTQYF. The DNA for the CDR3 is TGTGCCAGCAGTACCGCGGGGACTAGCGGGGGGCCTAGCACAGATACGCAGTATTTT.

This clone was counted once. The CDR3 region is CASSERATPRGQETQYF. CDR3 nucleotide sequence: TGTGCCAGCAGCGAGAGAGCGACGCCTCGGGGGCAAGAGACCCAGTACTTC. J is TRBJ2-5 and V is TRBV9; perhaps TRBD2 as D (6 bases). Trimming removed 3 bases at V and 2 bases at J, with 20 bases between. Looked up from germline, CDR1 is SGDLS and CDR2 is YYNGEE. CDR3 length: 17 residues.